This T cell receptor (beta chain) was identified in a study of CD8+CD57+ T cells in acquired aplastic anemia. The germline gives CDR1 SGHNT, CDR2 YYREEE (reference sequence). V lost 4 bases and J lost 0; bases outside the gene matches: 10. The CDR3 contains 17 residues. TCR beta VDJ and CDR3 profiling used genomic DNA as template. TCRdb called the reads again in MiXCR, with one record for every CDR3 protein. The repertoire holds 310,000 or so distinct CDR3 sequences, with 50% to 65% as singletons. The sequenced patients had an expansion of CD8+CD57+ cells seen by flow cytometry. This clonotype was observed at least ten times.

The sequenced material came from sorted CD4+, CD8+, or CD8+CD57+ T cells (not recorded which) from PBMCs. The sequence came from a human donor with aplastic anemia. The gene calls are TRBV5-4 and TRBJ1-2, with 9 positions matching TRBD1. CDR3 DNA: TGTGCCAGCAGCGCCGGGACAGGGACTTTAGCTAACTATGGCTACACCTTC. Its protein is CASSAGTGTLANYGYTF.